The subject of this entry is one TCR beta chain. Its antigen remains unidentified. Germline CDR1 is KGHSH and CDR2 is LQKENI. This CDR3 has 15 amino acids. V was cut by 0 bases and J by 1 base, with 9 bases left in between. Using constant-segment primers, 5'RACE produced TCR alpha and TCR beta cDNA libraries carrying sample barcodes and UMIs. Each CDR3 protein gets one entry after TCRdb re-called the 5' RACE reads with MiXCR. The sample has more than 150,000 distinct CDR3 sequences, around 20% seen once. This sample stems from a study of T-cell memory formation after mild COVID-19. Overall study context: TCR clusters largely stayed donor specific. Study-wide results and limits: While clones contracting from day 15 to 85 were balanced between CD4 and CD8, later expanders leaned CD4+.

The sequencing input was PBMCs or a T cell subset sorted from them (not recorded which). The rearrangement links TRBV18 to TRBJ1-1; tentative D call: TRBD1 (5 bases). This receptor was identified in a man aged 18 to 29 who had mild COVID-19 (a few samples of this study predate the infection). Cell type and time point are not known. The CDR3 spells CASSPPDTGNTEAFF. CDR3 DNA: TGTGCCAGCTCACCACCTGACACAGGGAACACTGAAGCTTTCTTT.